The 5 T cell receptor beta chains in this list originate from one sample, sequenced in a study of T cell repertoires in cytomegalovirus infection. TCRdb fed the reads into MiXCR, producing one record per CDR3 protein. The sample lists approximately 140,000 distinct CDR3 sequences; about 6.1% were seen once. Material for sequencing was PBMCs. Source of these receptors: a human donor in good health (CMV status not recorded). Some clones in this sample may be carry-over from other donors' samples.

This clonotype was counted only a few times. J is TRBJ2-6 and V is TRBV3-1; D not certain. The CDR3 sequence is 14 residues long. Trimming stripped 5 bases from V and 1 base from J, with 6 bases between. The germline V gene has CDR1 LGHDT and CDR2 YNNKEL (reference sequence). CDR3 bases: TGTGCCAGCAGCTTCCGATCTGGGGCCAACGTCCTGACTTTC. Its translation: CASSFRSGANVLTF.

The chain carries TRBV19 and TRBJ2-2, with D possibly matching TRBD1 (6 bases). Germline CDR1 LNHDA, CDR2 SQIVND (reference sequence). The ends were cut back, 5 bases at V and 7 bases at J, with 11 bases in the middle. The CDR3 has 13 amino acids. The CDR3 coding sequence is TGTGCCAGTAGTCACAGGGTTGGCGGGGAGCTGTTTTTT. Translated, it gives CASSHRVGGELFF. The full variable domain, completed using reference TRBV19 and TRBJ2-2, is DGGITQSPKYLFRKEGQNVTLSCEQNLNHDAMYWYRQDPGQGLRLIYYSQIVNDFQKGDIAEGYSVSREKKESFPLTVTSAQKNPTAFYLCASSHRVGGELFFGEGSRLTVL.

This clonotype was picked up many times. In DNA, the CDR3 is TGCAGCGTTGAAGTGCCAGGGCAAAGCTACGAGCAGTACTTC. Protein product: CSVEVPGQSYEQYF. The rearrangement links TRBV29-1 to TRBJ2-7; TRBD1 is a possible D gene (5 bases). The germline V gene encodes CDR1 SQVTM and CDR2 ANQGSEA. This CDR3 has 14 amino acids. V lost 1 base and J lost 3, with 13 bases in between.

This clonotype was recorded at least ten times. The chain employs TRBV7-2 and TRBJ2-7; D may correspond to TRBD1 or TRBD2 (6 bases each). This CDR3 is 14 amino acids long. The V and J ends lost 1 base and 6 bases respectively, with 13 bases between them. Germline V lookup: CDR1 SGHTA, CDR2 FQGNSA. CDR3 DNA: TGTGCCAGCAGCTTAGTGAGGGGGGATGGCGAGCAGTACTTC. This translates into CASSLVRGDGEQYF. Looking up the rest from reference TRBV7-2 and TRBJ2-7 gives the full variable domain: GAGVSQSPSNKVTEKGKDVELRCDPISGHTALYWYRQSLGQGLEFLIYFQGNSAPDKSGLPSDRFSAERTGGSVSTLTIQRTQQEDSAVYLCASSLVRGDGEQYFGPGTRLTVT.

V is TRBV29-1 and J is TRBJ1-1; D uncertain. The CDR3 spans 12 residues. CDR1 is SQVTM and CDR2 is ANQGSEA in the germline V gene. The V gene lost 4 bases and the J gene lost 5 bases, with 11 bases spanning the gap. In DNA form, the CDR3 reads TGCAGCGTTGGTGTTTTGAGGACTGAAGCTTTCTTT. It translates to CSVGVLRTEAFF. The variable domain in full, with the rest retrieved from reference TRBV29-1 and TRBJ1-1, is SAVISQKPSRDICQRGTSLTIQCQVDSQVTMMFWYRQQPGQSLTLIATANQGSEATYESGFVIDKFPISRPNLTFSTLTVSNMSPEDSSIYLCSVGVLRTEAFFGQGTRLTVV.